A single T cell receptor (beta chain) is shown here with its context. Its antigen is unknown. The germline CDR1 and CDR2 sequences are SGHDT and YYEEEE. Trimming removed 4 bases at V and 2 bases at J, with 10 bases between. The CDR3 has 13 amino acids. The entry originates in a study of memory CD4+ T cells and cytomegalovirus serostatus. The overall study: Donors were healthy Belgian adults, under ten CMV seropositive and 20 to 30 seronegative. General observations from the study: Median bootstrapped AUC for CMV status was about 0.95 originally, approximately 0.9 US-trained. CD4+ memory repertoires contained 67 of 164 reported CMV TCRbeta sequences.

Authors' data handling: Out-of-frame sequences were removed, leaving 2,000,000 or so distinct TCRbeta sequences. Measured with immunoSEQ multiplex PCR; TCRdb has only the in-frame clones, and not every one. V, J and clone size reflect that table, while D and trimming were determined from the DNA. Seen here are tens of thousands of clones, about 71% observed once, and the top ten hold less than 1.2%. The sort gate was single viable CD3+CD4+CD8-CD45RO+ cells for memory CD4+ T cells. The source is an adult in good health and CMV-seronegative. The chain recombines TRBV5-6 with TRBJ2-7, with no clear D. Sequencing was done on a sample of memory CD4+ T cells from blood. CDR3 loop: CASSGAAAYEQYF. The CDR3 region has the DNA TGTGCCAGCAGCGGAGCCGCAGCCTACGAGCAGTACTTC. Full variable domain (remainder filled in from reference TRBV5-6 and TRBJ2-7): DAGVTQSPTHLIKTRGQQVTLRCSPKSGHDTVSWYQQALGQGPQFIFQYYEEEERQRGNFPDRFSGHQFPNYSSELNVNALLLGDSALYLCASSGAAAYEQYFGPGTRLTVT.